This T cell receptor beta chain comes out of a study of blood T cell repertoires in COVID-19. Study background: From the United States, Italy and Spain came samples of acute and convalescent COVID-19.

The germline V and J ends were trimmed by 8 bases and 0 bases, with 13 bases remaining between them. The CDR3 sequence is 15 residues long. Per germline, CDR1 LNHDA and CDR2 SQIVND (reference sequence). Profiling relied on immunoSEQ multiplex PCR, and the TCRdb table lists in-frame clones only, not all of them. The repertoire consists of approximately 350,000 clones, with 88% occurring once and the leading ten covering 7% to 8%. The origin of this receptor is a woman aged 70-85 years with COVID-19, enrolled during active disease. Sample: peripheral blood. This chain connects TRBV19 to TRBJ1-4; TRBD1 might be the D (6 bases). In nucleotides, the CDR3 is TGTGCCAGTGCCGGGACATTTGCAACTAATGAAAAACTGTTTTTT. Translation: CASAGTFATNEKLFF. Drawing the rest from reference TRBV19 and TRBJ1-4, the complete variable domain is DGGITQSPKYLFRKEGQNVTLSCEQNLNHDAMYWYRQDPGQGLRLIYYSQIVNDFQKGDIAEGYSVSREKKESFPLTVTSAQKNPTAFYLCASAGTFATNEKLFFGSGTQLSVL.